A single T cell receptor beta chain is shown here with its context. No antigen is known for it. No much larger clone is present one base from it, and per-base qualities are unavailable. Measured from the cysteine to the phenylalanine, the CDR3 is 14 residues long. Only the CDR3 portion is preserved as DNA: 42 bases, with reading frame beginning at the first base. The trim is 7 bases for V and 4 bases for J, with a gap of 16 bases between the germline ends. CDR1 ENHRY and CDR2 SYGVKD were looked up in the germline V gene. This sample stems from a study of blood T cells in healthy people across ages (dated by TCRdb to 2014 to 2015). Turning to the overall study: Template switching captured roughly one uniquely barcoded TCR beta cDNA molecule per two T cells in model experiments. To avoid experimental bias, donors of different ages were spread randomly across the sequencing lanes. Using the same blood draw, the study looked at two additional independent replicas of 1 million unique cDNA reads for two donors, one aged 18 to 30 and the other aged 80 or older. The donors were divided into four age groups: young (average roughly 15 years), middle-aged (roughly 42), aged (approximately 62) and long-lived (roughly 82). To track age-related changes in TCR beta repertoire diversity, the study relied on deep sequencing normalized with unique cDNA molecular identifiers.

The library relied on 5' RACE. Sequenced on an Illumina HiSeq 2500. The second PCR ran for roughly 6 to 11 cycles and used a J-beta primer mix along with a sample-barcoded 5' primer. Each TCR beta cDNA molecule received a unique molecular identifier from a template-switch 5' adaptor carrying 12 random nucleotides. Each sample yielded at least 2.5 million CDR3-containing paired-end reads. First-strand cDNA synthesis was performed from all RNA using the Mint cDNA synthesis kit, with priming by a TRBC-specific oligonucleotide. All cDNA was treated with uracil-DNA glycosylase and then went through a first 18-cycle PCR with the universal primers M1SS and BC2_uni_R. On the study's bioinformatics: Each sample was normalized by randomly selecting 1 million high-quality reads, each carrying a distinct molecular identifier. Reads sharing molecular identifiers were discarded rather than binned into consensus sequences. MiTCR, run with a Q25 quality threshold and the strictest error-elimination algorithm, handled CDR3 identification, clonotype clustering and error correction. A nonparametric unseen species model with Euler transformation was used to estimate a lower bound on total TCR beta diversity. Using fastp at Q25 and MiXCR, TCRdb reprocessed the public reads and kept productive beta chains. Each entry is one CDR3 protein sequence, shown with its most common DNA and genes. V and J calls and clone size were set by TCRdb, not the authors. The sample includes about 1.6 million distinct CDR3 sequences, with about 31% observed a single time. Around 11% of the sample is taken by the ten largest.

Donors were 39 systemically healthy Caucasian individuals from Russia aged roughly 6 to 90 years. About 9.6 milliliters of peripheral blood were collected from each donor into EDTA-treated Vacutainer tubes. Ficoll-Paque density-gradient centrifugation was used to isolate PBMCs, with at least 6 million obtained per sample. Total RNA was extracted from PBMCs with Trizol reagent, with at least 6 micrograms obtained per sample. For every donor, an aliquot of PBMCs went through flow cytometry to measure the percentages of naive CD45RAhigh/CD27high T cells. General findings and caveats noted by the study authors: A strong correlation was found between observed TCR beta diversity and the percentage of naive T cells measured by flow cytometry. Bulk unsorted PBMC profiling prevented conclusive comparison of naive and antigen-experienced compartments. Because the CMV infection status of the donors was unknown, age-related changes in expanded clonotypes may potentially have been confounded. Compared with the aged group, the long-lived group had more naive CD4+ T cells, fewer expanded clones and increased TCR diversity, suggesting age selection. Observed TCR beta diversity per million T cells fell roughly linearly with age, and a significant reduction was already apparent by age around 44. Estimates of total diversity based on one million sequenced T cells were considered lower bounds and underestimates.

This sequence originates from a woman aged 25 to 39 in good health. This sequence uses TRBV10-3 and TRBJ1-1; a weak D assignment points to TRBD1 (5 bases agree). Sequenced input: blood. The CDR3 region reads CAITQEGDGTEAFF. Read as DNA, the sequence is TGTGCCATCACCCAGGAAGGGGACGGCACTGAAGCTTTCTTT.